These 29 T cell receptor beta chains were sequenced from one sample in a study of cytotoxic CD8 clonotypes in ibrutinib-treated CLL. The data were produced by immunoSEQ multiplex PCR, yet TCRdb's version contains in-frame clones alone and is incomplete. Of roughly 180,000 clones in the sample, roughly 80% were seen once. The sample here was PBMCs, taken after 24 months of ibrutinib treatment. The receptors shown here come from a human donor with chronic lymphocytic leukemia.

This clone was seen a single time. The chain carries TRBV29-1 and TRBJ2-1; 13 positions match TRBD2. This CDR3 is 16 amino acids long. Per germline, CDR1 SQVTM and CDR2 ANQGSEA. V gave up 7 bases and J gave up 4 bases; unmatched junction bases: 10. CDR3 DNA sequence: TGCAGCGCCCAGGAGGGACTAGCGGGACATTACAATGAGCAGTTCTTC. This gives the protein CSAQEGLAGHYNEQFF.

The rearrangement joins TRBV28 to TRBJ1-4; D is perhaps TRBD1 (6 bases). V was cut by 2 bases and J by 7 bases, with 14 bases left in between. CDR3 length: 15 amino acids. CDR1 and CDR2 (germline): MDHEN, SYDVKM. The CDR3 loop is CASSLGGSGVEKLFF. CDR3 DNA: TGTGCCAGCAGTTTAGGCGGATCAGGGGTTGAAAAACTGTTTTTT.

V gene TRBV29-1 combines with J gene TRBJ1-1; 7 bases line up with TRBD1. Germline trimming cut 4 bases from V and 5 bases from J; bases unmatched to any gene: 10. CDR1 is SQVTM and CDR2 is ANQGSEA in the germline V gene. This CDR3 has 14 amino acids. The CDR3 region has the DNA TGCAGCGTTGGTAGCAGCGTCAGGGGGACTGAAGCTTTCTTT. Translation gives CSVGSSVRGTEAFF.

The chain couples TRBV28 to TRBJ2-7; tentative D call: TRBD2 (6 bases). The germline V gene encodes CDR1 MDHEN and CDR2 SYDVKM. There are 14 residues in the CDR3. V was shortened by 7 bases and J by 0 bases, with 13 bases between the two germline ends. The CDR3 reads CASMGRDISYEQYF. The DNA of the CDR3 is TGTGCCAGCATGGGGCGGGATATCTCCTACGAGCAGTACTTC.

The chain uses TRBV19 and TRBJ2-6; D gene uncertain. Germline V lookup: CDR1 LNHDA, CDR2 SQIVND (reference sequence). There are 13 residues in the CDR3. The ends were cut back, 5 bases at V and 0 bases at J, with 2 bases in the middle. The CDR3 coding sequence is TGTGCCAGTAGTGTCTCTGGGGCCAACGTCCTGACTTTC. Protein sequence: CASSVSGANVLTF.

The chain employs TRBV14 and TRBJ1-2; TRBD1 matches at 7 bases. After removal of 1 base from V and 3 bases from J, the junction contained 8 bases not matched to a gene. The CDR3 is 16 amino acids. Looked up from germline, CDR1 is SGHDN and CDR2 is FVKESK. CDR3 sequence reads: CASSQGPDRQDYGYTF. DNA for the CDR3: TGTGCCAGCAGCCAAGGTCCGGACAGGCAGGACTATGGCTACACCTTC. The variable domain in full, completed from reference TRBV14 and TRBJ1-2, reads EAGVTQFPSHSVIEKGQTVTLRCDPISGHDNLYWYRRVMGKEIKFLLHFVKESKQDESGMPNNRFLAERTGGTYSTLKVQPAELEDSGVYFCASSQGPDRQDYGYTFGSGTRLTVV.

This chain links TRBV4-3 with TRBJ2-7, with 9 bases aligning to TRBD2. V dropped 1 base and J dropped 3; count of bases not matched to a gene: 7. In germline, CDR1 is LGHNA, CDR2 YSLEER. The CDR3 sequence is 16 residues long. The CDR3 region is CASSQVPSGEFYEQYF. The CDR3 DNA reads as TGCGCCAGCAGCCAAGTTCCTAGCGGGGAGTTCTACGAGCAGTACTTC.

CDR3 amino acids: CASSLQQGGNYGYTF. CDR3 bases: TGTGCCAGTAGCCTTCAACAGGGGGGTAACTATGGCTACACCTTC. The chain combines TRBV19 with TRBJ1-2, with TRBD1 identical over 8 bases. Germline V gene sequence: CDR1 LNHDA, CDR2 SQIVND (reference sequence). CDR3 length: 15 amino acids. Trimming removed 6 bases from V and 1 base from J; junction bases left unmatched: 7.

This CDR3 reads CASSFWGQGATYEQYF. The CDR3 region has the DNA TGTGCCAGCAGCTTCTGGGGGCAGGGGGCTACGTACGAGCAGTACTTC. J is TRBJ2-7 and V is TRBV7-6; 8 nucleotides line up with TRBD1. CDR3 length: 16 residues. Trimming took 3 bases from V and 4 from J; bases not matched to a gene: 11. CDR1 is SGHVS and CDR2 is FNYEAQ in the germline V gene. The complete variable domain, with remaining parts taken from reference TRBV7-6 and TRBJ2-7, reads GAGVSQSPRYKVTKRGQDVALRCDPISGHVSLYWYRQALGQGPEFLTYFNYEAQQDKSGLPNDRFSAERPEGSISTLTIQRTEQRDSAMYRCASSFWGQGATYEQYFGPGTRLTVT.

The chain combines TRBV28 with TRBJ1-5; D is unclear. Germline-derived CDR1 and CDR2 are MDHEN and SYDVKM. V lost 2 bases and J 2 bases, leaving 10 bases between the germline ends. CDR3 length: 15 residues. The CDR3 spells CASSLRQVGNQPQHF. CDR3 DNA: TGTGCCAGCAGTTTAAGACAAGTGGGCAATCAGCCCCAGCATTTT.

V and J are TRBV2 and TRBJ2-1; no definite D call. The germline V gene has CDR1 SNHLY and CDR2 FYNNEI. V dropped 8 bases and J dropped 8 bases, with 19 bases sitting between them. The CDR3 is made up of 14 amino acids. CDR3 region: CASLRSSPVYEQFF. The CDR3 coding sequence is TGTGCCAGCCTAAGGTCCTCCCCGGTCTATGAGCAGTTCTTC.

The rearrangement links TRBV7-3 to TRBJ2-3; D possibly uses TRBD1 or TRBD2 (5 bases each). Germline V lookup: CDR1 SGHTA, CDR2 FQGTGA. Trimming stripped 5 bases from V and 11 bases from J, with 14 bases between. This CDR3 comprises 12 residues. CDR3 DNA: TGTGCCAGCAGCCAGGGACCTCTAGAGCAGTATTTT. It is translated as CASSQGPLEQYF. Supplemented by reference TRBV7-3 and TRBJ2-3, the full variable domain reads GAGVSQTPSNKVTEKGKYVELRCDPISGHTALYWYRQSLGQGPEFLIYFQGTGAADDSGLPNDRFFAVRPEGSVSTLKIQRTERGDSAVYLCASSQGPLEQYFGPGTRLTVL.

The chain combines TRBV30 with TRBJ1-1; D unclear. CDR3 length: 16 amino acids. V lost 3 bases, J lost 1 base, and 18 bases lay in between. Germline V gene sequence: CDR1 GTSNPN, CDR2 SVGIG (reference sequence). CDR3 in amino acids: CAWSGRPGGRNTEAFF. In nucleotides, the CDR3 is TGTGCCTGGAGCGGACGCCCCGGTGGGAGGAACACTGAAGCTTTCTTT.

This clone was observed a few times. The rearrangement joins TRBV6-1 to TRBJ1-2; the D is unclear. The CDR3 is made up of 11 amino acids. Trimming shortened V by 10 bases and J by 2 bases, and 8 bases separated the two germline ends. Per germline, CDR1 MNHNS and CDR2 SASEGT. The CDR3 spells CATHQNYGYTF. The CDR3 DNA reads as TGTGCCACCCACCAGAACTATGGCTACACCTTC.

The rearrangement joins TRBV5-1 to TRBJ2-5, with D uncertain. This CDR3 has 14 amino acids. The V gene's germline CDR1 is SGHRS and CDR2 YFSETQ. The V gene lost 1 base and the J gene lost 3 bases, with 10 bases spanning the gap. The CDR3 DNA reads as TGCGCCAGCAGCTTGCTGGCCAGTAAAGAGACCCAGTACTTC. Its translation: CASSLLASKETQYF.

V and J are TRBV29-1 and TRBJ1-1; the match to TRBD1 covers 8 bases. Losses at the gene ends were 6 bases for V and 5 bases for J; bases not matched to a gene: 5. The length of the CDR3 is 12 residues. Germline CDR1 and CDR2: SQVTM and ANQGSEA. The CDR3 nucleotides read TGCAGCGTCCCAGGGGGCTTGACTGAAGCTTTCTTT. It codes for CSVPGGLTEAFF.

V is TRBV19 and J is TRBJ1-2; TRBD1 agrees at 7 bases. This CDR3 is 12 amino acids long. Trimming cost V 5 bases and J 7 bases; bases outside gene matches: 4. Germline V gives CDR1 LNHDA, CDR2 SQIVND (reference sequence). In DNA, the CDR3 is TGTGCCAGTAGTCAGGACAGGCTTGGCTACACCTTC. As protein: CASSQDRLGYTF. Together with reference TRBV19 and TRBJ1-2, the CDR3 gives the full variable domain: DGGITQSPKYLFRKEGQNVTLSCEQNLNHDAMYWYRQDPGQGLRLIYYSQIVNDFQKGDIAEGYSVSREKKESFPLTVTSAQKNPTAFYLCASSQDRLGYTFGSGTRLTVV.

CDR3 residues: CASSYSGRRDYGYTF. CDR3 DNA: TGTGCCAGCAGTTACTCGGGCAGGAGGGACTATGGCTACACCTTC. The chain is built from TRBV6-5 and TRBJ1-2; the D is unclear. Per germline, CDR1 MNHEY and CDR2 SVGAGI. The CDR3 totals 15 residues. Deletions cut 0 bases from V and 3 bases from J, with 11 bases between.

This clone appeared once. CDR3 coding DNA: TGTGCCAGCAGCTTTATATCAGATACGCAGTATTTT. The encoded protein is CASSFISDTQYF. The chain employs TRBV7-2 and TRBJ2-3, with D uncertain. Germline values: CDR1 SGHTA, CDR2 FQGNSA. CDR3 length: 12 residues. V was clipped by 3 bases and J by 4 bases, with 5 bases between them.

The rearrangement uses TRBV28 and TRBJ2-7; TRBD1 might be the D (6 bases). CDR1 and CDR2 from the germline V gene are MDHEN and SYDVKM. V lost 4 bases, J lost 2 bases, and 12 bases lay in between. The CDR3 has 14 residues. CDR3 sequence reads: CASSSNRVAYEQYF. The CDR3 DNA reads as TGTGCCAGCAGTTCAAACAGGGTTGCCTACGAGCAGTACTTC.

This clone was seen a few times. This chain connects TRBV5-1 to TRBJ2-3, with D perhaps matching TRBD1 (6 bases). CDR3 length: 16 amino acids. Germline lookup yields CDR1 SGHRS and CDR2 YFSETQ. Trimming took off 4 bases at V and 1 base at J, with 16 bases between the two ends. CDR3 nucleotides: TGCGCCAGCAGCCATGCCTGGAACAGGGGCACAGATACGCAGTATTTT. Its translation is CASSHAWNRGTDTQYF.

V gene TRBV10-2 combines with J gene TRBJ2-7; TRBD1 matches at 9 bases. The germline CDR1 and CDR2 sequences are WSHSY and SAAADI. The length of the CDR3 is 16 residues. V lost 1 base, J lost 3 bases, and 7 bases stayed unmatched. The CDR3 is CASSEFRRQGGYEQYF. The CDR3 DNA reads TGCGCCAGCAGTGAGTTCCGGAGACAGGGGGGCTACGAGCAGTACTTC.

V is TRBV7-3 and J is TRBJ1-6; D gene ambiguous. CDR1 and CDR2 from the germline V gene are SGHTA and FQGTGA. This CDR3 has 13 residues. The V and J ends lost 4 bases and 10 bases respectively, with 11 bases between them. CDR3 nucleotides: TGTGCCAGCAGCTCTACGACAAGGTCACCCCTCCACTTT. Translated, it gives CASSSTTRSPLHF.

This chain links TRBV11-2 with TRBJ2-1; possibly TRBD2 for D (5 bases). CDR1 is SGHAT and CDR2 is FQNNGV in the germline V gene. The CDR3 is 12 amino acids. Trimming shortened V by 3 bases and J by 6 bases, and 6 bases separated the two germline ends. CDR3 protein: CASSFAGNEQFF. The CDR3 DNA sequence: TGTGCCAGCAGCTTTGCGGGCAATGAGCAGTTCTTC.

The chain recombines TRBV4-1 with TRBJ2-1; D unresolved. The CDR3 is 13 residues long. With 0 bases removed from V and 8 bases from J, the gap between germline ends came to 8 bases. Germline CDR1 reads MGHRA; CDR2 reads YSYEKL. The CDR3 sequence: CASSQEDPDEQFF. DNA of the CDR3: TGCGCCAGCAGCCAAGAAGACCCCGATGAGCAGTTCTTC.

The V and J genes are TRBV30 and TRBJ1-2, with no clear D. V was pared by 8 bases and J by 6 bases, with 16 bases between. CDR1 is GTSNPN and CDR2 is SVGIG in the germline V gene (reference sequence). The CDR3 is made up of 12 amino acids. The chain's CDR3 is CARARGGHGYTF. CDR3 nucleotide sequence: TGTGCCCGGGCTCGGGGAGGGCATGGCTACACCTTC.

CDR3 loop: CASSLDQETQYF. The CDR3 DNA follows: TGTGCCAGCAGCTTAGATCAAGAGACCCAGTACTTC. The V and J genes are TRBV11-2 and TRBJ2-5; D gene ambiguous. Germline loops: CDR1 SGHAT, CDR2 FQNNGV. V shed 0 bases and J shed 2 bases, with 1 base lying between them. This CDR3 has 12 amino acids.

The rearrangement uses TRBV11-3 and TRBJ2-7; D is unresolved. V lost 5 bases and J lost 1, with 9 bases in between. The CDR3 totals 13 residues. Germline V lookup: CDR1 SGHNT, CDR2 YENEEA. The CDR3 loop reads CASSPGGSYEQYF. The CDR3 nucleotides read TGTGCCAGCAGCCCGGGTGGATCCTACGAGCAGTACTTC.

V and J are TRBV4-1 and TRBJ2-1, with 8 bases that match TRBD2. V shed 0 bases and J 2 bases; nucleotides not matched to a gene: 3. From germline, CDR1 is MGHRA and CDR2 YSYEKL. The CDR3 has 16 residues. CDR3: CASSQEGGLAYNEQFF. CDR3 nucleotide sequence: TGCGCCAGCAGCCAAGAGGGGGGACTAGCCTACAATGAGCAGTTCTTC.